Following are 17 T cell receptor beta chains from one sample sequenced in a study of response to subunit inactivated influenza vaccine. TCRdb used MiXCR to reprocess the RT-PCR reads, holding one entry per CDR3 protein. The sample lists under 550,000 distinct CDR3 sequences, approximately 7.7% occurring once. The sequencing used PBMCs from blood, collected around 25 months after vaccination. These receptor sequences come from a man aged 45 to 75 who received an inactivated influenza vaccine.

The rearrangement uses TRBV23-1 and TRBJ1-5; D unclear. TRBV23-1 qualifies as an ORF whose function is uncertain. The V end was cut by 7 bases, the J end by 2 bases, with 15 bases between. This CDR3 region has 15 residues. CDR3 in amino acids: CASKPWGSCNQPQHF. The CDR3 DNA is TGCGCCAGCAAACCATGGGGTAGTTGCAATCAGCCCCAGCATTTT.

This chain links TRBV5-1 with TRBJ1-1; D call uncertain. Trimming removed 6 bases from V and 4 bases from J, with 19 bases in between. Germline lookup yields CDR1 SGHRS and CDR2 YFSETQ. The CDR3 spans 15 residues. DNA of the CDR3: TGCGCCAGCAAGAGTGTCGGACTTCCCAGCACTGAAGCTTTCTTT. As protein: CASKSVGLPSTEAFF. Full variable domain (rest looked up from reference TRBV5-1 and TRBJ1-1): KAGVTQTPRYLIKTRGQQVTLSCSPISGHRSVSWYQQTPGQGLQFLFEYFSETQRNKGNFPGRFSGRQFSNSRSEMNVSTLELGDSALYLCASKSVGLPSTEAFFGQGTRLTVV.

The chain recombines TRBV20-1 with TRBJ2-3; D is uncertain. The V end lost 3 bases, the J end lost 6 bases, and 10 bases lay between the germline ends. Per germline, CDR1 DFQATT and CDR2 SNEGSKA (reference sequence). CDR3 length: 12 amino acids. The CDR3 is CSASRLKDTQYF. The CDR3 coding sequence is TGCAGTGCTAGTCGGCTTAAGGATACGCAGTATTTT.

The CDR3: CASSARQGGGIQYF. CDR3 bases: TGCGCCAGCAGCGCCCGACAGGGGGGCGGCATTCAGTACTTC. The chain couples TRBV5-1 to TRBJ2-4, with 9 bases that match TRBD1. Germline CDR1 is SGHRS and CDR2 is YFSETQ. This CDR3 is 14 amino acids long. V lost 4 bases to trimming and J lost 9 bases; unmatched junction nucleotides: 8.

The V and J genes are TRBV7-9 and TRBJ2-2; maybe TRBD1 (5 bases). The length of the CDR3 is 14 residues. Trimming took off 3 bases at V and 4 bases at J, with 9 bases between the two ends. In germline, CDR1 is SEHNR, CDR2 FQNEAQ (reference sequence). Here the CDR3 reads CASSFPGSTGELFF. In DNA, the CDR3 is TGTGCCAGCAGCTTCCCAGGGTCCACCGGGGAGCTGTTTTTT.

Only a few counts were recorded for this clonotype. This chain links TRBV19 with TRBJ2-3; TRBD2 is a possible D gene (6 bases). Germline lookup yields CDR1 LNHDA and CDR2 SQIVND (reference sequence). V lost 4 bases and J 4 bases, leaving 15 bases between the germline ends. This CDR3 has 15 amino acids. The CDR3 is CASSRRGAGSDTQYF. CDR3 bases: TGTGCCAGTAGTAGGAGGGGCGCAGGCTCAGATACGCAGTATTTT. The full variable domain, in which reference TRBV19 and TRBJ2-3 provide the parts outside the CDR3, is DGGITQSPKYLFRKEGQNVTLSCEQNLNHDAMYWYRQDPGQGLRLIYYSQIVNDFQKGDIAEGYSVSREKKESFPLTVTSAQKNPTAFYLCASSRRGAGSDTQYFGPGTRLTVL.

CDR3 nucleotide sequence: TGTGCCACCAGCGGACAGGGTTGGAGCTACACCTTC. Its translation: CATSGQGWSYTF. This rearrangement joins TRBV24-1 to TRBJ1-2; 8 nucleotides agree with TRBD1. The CDR3 runs 12 residues. Germline V CDR1 and CDR2: KGHDR, SFDVKD. After removal of 7 bases from V and 9 bases from J, the junction contained 6 bases not matched to a gene.

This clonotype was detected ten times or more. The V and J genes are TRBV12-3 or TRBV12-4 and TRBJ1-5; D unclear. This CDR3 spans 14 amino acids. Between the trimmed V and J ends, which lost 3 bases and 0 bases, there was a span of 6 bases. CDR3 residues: CASSFRYSNQPQHF. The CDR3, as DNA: TGTGCCAGCAGTTTTAGATATAGCAATCAGCCCCAGCATTTT.

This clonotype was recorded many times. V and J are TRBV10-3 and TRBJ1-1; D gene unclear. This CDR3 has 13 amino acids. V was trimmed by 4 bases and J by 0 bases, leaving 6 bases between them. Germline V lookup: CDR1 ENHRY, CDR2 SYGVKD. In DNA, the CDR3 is TGTGCCATCAGTGTAGATCTGAACACTGAAGCTTTCTTT. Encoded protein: CAISVDLNTEAFF.

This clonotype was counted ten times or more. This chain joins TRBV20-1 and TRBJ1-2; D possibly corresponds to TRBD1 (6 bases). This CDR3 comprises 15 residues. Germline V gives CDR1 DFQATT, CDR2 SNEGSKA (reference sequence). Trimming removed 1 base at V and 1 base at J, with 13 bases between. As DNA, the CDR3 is TGCAGTGCTAGAGTTCAGGGGAGTCGTAACTATGGCTACACCTTC. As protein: CSARVQGSRNYGYTF.

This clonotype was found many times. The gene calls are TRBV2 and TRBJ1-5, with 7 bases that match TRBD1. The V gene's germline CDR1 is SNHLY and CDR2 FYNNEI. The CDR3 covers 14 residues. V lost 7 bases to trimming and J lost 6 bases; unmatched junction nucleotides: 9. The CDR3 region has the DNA TGTGCCAGCAAAAACAGGGGAGGGCTTCAGCCCCAGCATTTT. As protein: CASKNRGGLQPQHF.

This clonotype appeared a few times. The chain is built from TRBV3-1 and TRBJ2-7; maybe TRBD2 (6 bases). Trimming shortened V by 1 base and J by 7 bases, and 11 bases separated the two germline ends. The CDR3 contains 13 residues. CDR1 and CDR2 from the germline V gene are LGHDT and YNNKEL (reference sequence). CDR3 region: CASSQAGTLEQYF. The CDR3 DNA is TGTGCCAGCAGCCAAGCTGGGACTTTAGAGCAGTACTTC.

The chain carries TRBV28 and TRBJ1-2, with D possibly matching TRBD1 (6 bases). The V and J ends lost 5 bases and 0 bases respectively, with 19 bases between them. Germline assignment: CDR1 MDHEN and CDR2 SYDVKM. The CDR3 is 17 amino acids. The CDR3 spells CASSPPPGQRANYGYTF. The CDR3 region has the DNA TGTGCCAGCAGTCCACCACCCGGACAGAGGGCTAACTATGGCTACACCTTC.

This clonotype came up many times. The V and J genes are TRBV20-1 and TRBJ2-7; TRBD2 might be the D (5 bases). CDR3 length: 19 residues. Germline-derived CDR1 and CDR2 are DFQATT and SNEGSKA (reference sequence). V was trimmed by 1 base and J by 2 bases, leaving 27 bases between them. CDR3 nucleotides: TGCAGTGCTAGAGGCTGGGTAGAGGGTCAGCCTCTAGGGACCTACGAGCAGTACTTC. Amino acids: CSARGWVEGQPLGTYEQYF.

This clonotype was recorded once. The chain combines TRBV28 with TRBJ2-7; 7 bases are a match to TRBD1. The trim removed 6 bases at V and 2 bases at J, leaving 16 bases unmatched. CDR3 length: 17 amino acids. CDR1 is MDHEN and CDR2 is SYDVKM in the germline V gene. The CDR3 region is CASSPSIGGRSPYEQYF. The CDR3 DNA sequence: TGTGCCAGCAGCCCCTCAATAGGGGGCAGGTCCCCCTACGAGCAGTACTTC.

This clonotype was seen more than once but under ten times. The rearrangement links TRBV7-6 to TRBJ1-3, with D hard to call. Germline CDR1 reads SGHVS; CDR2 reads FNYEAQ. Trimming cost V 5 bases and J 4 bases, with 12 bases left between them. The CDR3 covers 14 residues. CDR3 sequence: CASSRSVEGNTIYF. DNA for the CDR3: TGTGCCAGCAGCCGTTCAGTTGAAGGAAACACCATATATTTT.

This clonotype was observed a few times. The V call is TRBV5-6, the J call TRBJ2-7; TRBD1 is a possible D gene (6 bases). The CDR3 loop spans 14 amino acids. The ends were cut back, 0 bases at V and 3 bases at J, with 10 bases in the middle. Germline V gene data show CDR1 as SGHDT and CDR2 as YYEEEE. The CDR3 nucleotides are TGTGCCAGCAGCTTGGGAACCAGGGGCTACGAGCAGTACTTC. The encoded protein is CASSLGTRGYEQYF.